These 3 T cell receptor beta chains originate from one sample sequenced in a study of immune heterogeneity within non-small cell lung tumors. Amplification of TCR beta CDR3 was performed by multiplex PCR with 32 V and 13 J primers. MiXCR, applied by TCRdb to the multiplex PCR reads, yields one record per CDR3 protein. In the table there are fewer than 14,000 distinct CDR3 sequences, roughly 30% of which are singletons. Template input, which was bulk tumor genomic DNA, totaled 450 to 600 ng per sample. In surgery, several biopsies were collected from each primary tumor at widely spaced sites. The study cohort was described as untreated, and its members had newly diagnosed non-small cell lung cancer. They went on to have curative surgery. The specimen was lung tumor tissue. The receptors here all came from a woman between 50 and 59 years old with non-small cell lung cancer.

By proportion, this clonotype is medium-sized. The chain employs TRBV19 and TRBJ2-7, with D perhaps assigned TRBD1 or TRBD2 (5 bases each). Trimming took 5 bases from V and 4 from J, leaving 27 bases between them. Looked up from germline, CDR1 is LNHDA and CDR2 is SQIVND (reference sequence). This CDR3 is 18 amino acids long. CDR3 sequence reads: CASSLILGTTGRSYEQYF. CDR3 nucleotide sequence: TGTGCCAGTAGTTTGATTTTGGGTACTACGGGGCGGAGTTACGAGCAGTACTTC.

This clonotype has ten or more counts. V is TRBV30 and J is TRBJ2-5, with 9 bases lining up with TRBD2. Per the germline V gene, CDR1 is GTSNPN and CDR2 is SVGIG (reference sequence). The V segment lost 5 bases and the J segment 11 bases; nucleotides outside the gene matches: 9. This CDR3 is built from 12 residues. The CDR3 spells CAWDLAGRRQYF. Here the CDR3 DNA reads TGTGCCTGGGATCTAGCGGGGAGAAGGCAGTACTTC.

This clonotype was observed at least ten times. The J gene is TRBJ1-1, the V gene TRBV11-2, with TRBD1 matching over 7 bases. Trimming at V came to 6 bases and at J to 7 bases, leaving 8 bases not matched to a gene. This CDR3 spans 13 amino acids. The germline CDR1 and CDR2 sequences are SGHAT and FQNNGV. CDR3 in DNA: TGTGCCAGCAGGCGAAGGGGGCTCCGTGAAGCTTTCTTT. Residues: CASRRRGLREAFF. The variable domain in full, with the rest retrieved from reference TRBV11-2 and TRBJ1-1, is EAGVAQSPRYKIIEKRQSVAFWCNPISGHATLYWYQQILGQGPKLLIQFQNNGVVDDSQLPKDRFSAERLKGVDSTLKIQPAKLEDSAVYLCASRRRGLREAFFGQGTRLTVV.